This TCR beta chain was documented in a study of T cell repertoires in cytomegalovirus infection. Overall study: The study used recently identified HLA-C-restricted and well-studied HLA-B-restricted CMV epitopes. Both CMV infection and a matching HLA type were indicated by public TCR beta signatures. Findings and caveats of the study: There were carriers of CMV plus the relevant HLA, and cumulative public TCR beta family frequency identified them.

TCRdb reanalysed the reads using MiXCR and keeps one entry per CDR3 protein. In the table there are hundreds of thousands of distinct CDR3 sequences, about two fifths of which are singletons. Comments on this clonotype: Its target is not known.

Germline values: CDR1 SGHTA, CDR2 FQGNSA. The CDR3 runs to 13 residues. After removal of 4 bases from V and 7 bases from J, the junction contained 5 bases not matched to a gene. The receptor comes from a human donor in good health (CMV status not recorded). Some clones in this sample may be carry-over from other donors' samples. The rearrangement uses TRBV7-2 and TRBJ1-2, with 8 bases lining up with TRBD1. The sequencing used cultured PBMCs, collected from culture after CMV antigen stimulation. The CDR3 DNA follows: TGTGCCAGCAGCTACAGGGGGACCGTTGGCTACACCTTC. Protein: CASSYRGTVGYTF.